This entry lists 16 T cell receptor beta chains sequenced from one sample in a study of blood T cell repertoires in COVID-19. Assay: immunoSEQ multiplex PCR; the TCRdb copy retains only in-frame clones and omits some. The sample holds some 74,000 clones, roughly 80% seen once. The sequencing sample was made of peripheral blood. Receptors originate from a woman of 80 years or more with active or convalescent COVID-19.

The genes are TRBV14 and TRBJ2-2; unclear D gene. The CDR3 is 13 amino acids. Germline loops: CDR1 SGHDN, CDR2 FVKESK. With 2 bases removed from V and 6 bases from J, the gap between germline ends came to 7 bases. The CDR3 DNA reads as TGTGCCAGCAGCCAAACTTATCCCGGGGAGCTGTTTTTT. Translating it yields CASSQTYPGELFF.

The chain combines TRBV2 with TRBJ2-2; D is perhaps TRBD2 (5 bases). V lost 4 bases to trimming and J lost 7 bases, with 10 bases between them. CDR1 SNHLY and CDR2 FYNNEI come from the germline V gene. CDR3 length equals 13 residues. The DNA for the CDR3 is TGTGCCAGCAGTGTGATAGCGCTCGGGGAGCTGTTTTTT. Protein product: CASSVIALGELFF.

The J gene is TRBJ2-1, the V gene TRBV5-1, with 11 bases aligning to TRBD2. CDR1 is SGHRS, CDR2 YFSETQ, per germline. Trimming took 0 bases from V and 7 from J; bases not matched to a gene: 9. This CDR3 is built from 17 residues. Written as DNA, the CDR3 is TGCGCCAGCAGCTTGGGAGGCCCGGCTAGCGGGAGGAATGAGCAGTTCTTC. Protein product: CASSLGGPASGRNEQFF.

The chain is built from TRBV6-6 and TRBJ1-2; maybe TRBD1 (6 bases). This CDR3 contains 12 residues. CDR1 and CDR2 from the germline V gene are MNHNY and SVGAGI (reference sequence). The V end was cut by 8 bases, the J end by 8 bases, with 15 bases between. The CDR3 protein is CASLTGPWGYTF. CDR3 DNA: TGTGCCAGCCTGACAGGCCCCTGGGGCTACACCTTC.

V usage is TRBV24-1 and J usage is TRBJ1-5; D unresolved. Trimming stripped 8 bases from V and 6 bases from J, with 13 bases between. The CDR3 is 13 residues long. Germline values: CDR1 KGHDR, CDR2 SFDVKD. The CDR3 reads CATTRETSQPQHF. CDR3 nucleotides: TGTGCCACCACTAGGGAGACGAGTCAGCCCCAGCATTTT.

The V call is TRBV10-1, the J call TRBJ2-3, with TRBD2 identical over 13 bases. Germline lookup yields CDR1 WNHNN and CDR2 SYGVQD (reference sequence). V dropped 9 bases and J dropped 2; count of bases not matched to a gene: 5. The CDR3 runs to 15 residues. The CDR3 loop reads CARTLAGGPTDTQYF. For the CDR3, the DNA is TGCGCCAGAACACTAGCGGGGGGGCCCACAGATACGCAGTATTTT.

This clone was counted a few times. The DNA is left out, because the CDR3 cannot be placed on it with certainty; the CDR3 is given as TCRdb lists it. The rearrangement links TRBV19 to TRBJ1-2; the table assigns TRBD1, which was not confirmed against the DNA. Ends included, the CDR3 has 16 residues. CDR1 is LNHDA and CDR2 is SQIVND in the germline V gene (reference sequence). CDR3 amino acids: CASSILEKGARDGYTF.

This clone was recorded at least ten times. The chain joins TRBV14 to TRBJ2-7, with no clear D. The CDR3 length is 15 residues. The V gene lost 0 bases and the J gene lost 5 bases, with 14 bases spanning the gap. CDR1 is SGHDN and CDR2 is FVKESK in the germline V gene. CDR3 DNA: TGTGCCAGCAGCCAAGATACCCAGGCCGGCAACGAGCAGTACTTC. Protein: CASSQDTQAGNEQYF.

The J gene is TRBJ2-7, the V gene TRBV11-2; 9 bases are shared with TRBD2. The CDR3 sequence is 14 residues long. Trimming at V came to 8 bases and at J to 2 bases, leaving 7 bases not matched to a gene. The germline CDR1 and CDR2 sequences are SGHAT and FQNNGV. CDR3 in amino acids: CASGASGNTYEQYF. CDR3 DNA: TGTGCCAGCGGGGCTAGCGGGAATACCTACGAGCAGTACTTC.

The CDR3 loop is CASSAPSTGDTQYF. The CDR3 nucleotides read TGTGCCAGCAGTGCGCCCTCCACTGGAGATACGCAGTATTTT. The chain combines TRBV6-6 with TRBJ2-3; D call uncertain. This CDR3 has 14 residues. Germline V lookup: CDR1 MNHNY, CDR2 SVGAGI (reference sequence). Trimming left V 5 bases short and J 5 bases short, with 14 bases between.

The CDR3 nucleotides read TGTGCCAGCAGTCGCGGGAGCACAGATACGCAGTATTTT. Translation gives CASSRGSTDTQYF. The rearrangement joins TRBV2 to TRBJ2-3, with D tentatively TRBD2 (5 bases). Germline V gene sequence: CDR1 SNHLY, CDR2 FYNNEI. Deletions cut 5 bases from V and 0 bases from J, with 6 bases between. The CDR3 consists of 13 residues.

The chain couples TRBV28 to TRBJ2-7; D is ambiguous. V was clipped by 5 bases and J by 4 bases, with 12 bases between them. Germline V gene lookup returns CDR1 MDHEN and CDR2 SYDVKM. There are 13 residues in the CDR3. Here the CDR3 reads CASSPLRSYEQYF. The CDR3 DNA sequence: TGTGCCAGCAGTCCCCTTAGAAGTTACGAGCAGTACTTC.

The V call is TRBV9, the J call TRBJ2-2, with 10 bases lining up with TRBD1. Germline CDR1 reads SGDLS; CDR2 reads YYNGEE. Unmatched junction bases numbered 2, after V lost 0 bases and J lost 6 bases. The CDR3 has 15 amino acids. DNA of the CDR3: TGTGCCAGCAGCGTAGGGGGACAGGGGCCCGGGGAGCTGTTTTTT. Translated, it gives CASSVGGQGPGELFF.

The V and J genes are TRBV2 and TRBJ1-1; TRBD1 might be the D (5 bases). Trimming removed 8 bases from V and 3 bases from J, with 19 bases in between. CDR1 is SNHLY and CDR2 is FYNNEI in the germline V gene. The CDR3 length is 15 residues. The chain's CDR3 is CASRRNGGGHTEAFF. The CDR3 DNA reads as TGTGCCAGCCGTCGTAATGGGGGAGGGCACACTGAAGCTTTCTTT.

The CDR3 region is CASSFADRASWEQYF. The CDR3 DNA is TGTGCCAGCAGTTTCGCGGACAGGGCGTCTTGGGAGCAGTACTTC. The genes are TRBV6-2 or TRBV6-3 and TRBJ2-7; the match to TRBD1 covers 8 bases. V was pared by 4 bases and J by 7 bases, with 12 bases of the junction left unmatched. This CDR3 comprises 15 residues. CDR1 and CDR2 from the germline V gene are MNHEY and SVGEGT.

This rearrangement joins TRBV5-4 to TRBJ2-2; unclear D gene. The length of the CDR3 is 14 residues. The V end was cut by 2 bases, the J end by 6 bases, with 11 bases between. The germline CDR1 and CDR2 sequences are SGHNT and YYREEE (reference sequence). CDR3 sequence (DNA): TGTGCCAGCAGCTTTCTAGGCGGAGCCGGGGAGCTGTTTTTT. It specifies CASSFLGGAGELFF. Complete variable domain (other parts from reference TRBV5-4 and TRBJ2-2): ETGVTQSPTHLIKTRGQQVTLRCSSQSGHNTVSWYQQALGQGPQFIFQYYREEENGRGNFPPRFSGLQFPNYSSELNVNALELDDSALYLCASSFLGGAGELFFGEGSRLTVL.